These 7 T cell receptor beta chains came from one sample sequenced in a study of OX40 agonist ivuxolimab in advanced cancers. Clones were sequenced by immunoSEQ multiplex PCR, and TCRdb holds only the in-frame ones, with some missing. Of approximately 60,000 clones in the sample, roughly 80% are singletons; the top ten hold approximately 5%. Sequencing was performed on CD4+ or CD8+ T cells sorted from blood, taken in a trial of the OX40 agonist ivuxolimab. The receptors stem from an adult with an advanced solid tumor such as melanoma, head and neck, liver or kidney cancer.

V gene TRBV19 combines with J gene TRBJ2-1, with D perhaps TRBD2 (7 bases). The CDR3 totals 16 residues. CDR1 and CDR2 (germline): LNHDA, SQIVND (reference sequence). The V end was cut by 5 bases, the J end by 7 bases, with 21 bases between. The CDR3 nucleotides read TGTGCCAGTAGTGGGTATGCGGGGGCGGGCATAAATGAGCAGTTCTTC. It specifies CASSGYAGAGINEQFF.

There are a few counts of this clone. The chain combines TRBV5-1 with TRBJ2-6; 7 bases match TRBD1. V lost 2 bases to trimming and J lost 2 bases; unmatched junction nucleotides: 10. This CDR3 spans 18 amino acids. CDR1 is SGHRS and CDR2 is YFSETQ in the germline V gene. Written as DNA, the CDR3 is TGCGCCAGCAGCTTATATGGGACAGCCCTGGCTGGGGCCAACGTCCTGACTTTC. This gives the protein CASSLYGTALAGANVLTF.

V usage is TRBV19 and J usage is TRBJ1-3, with D perhaps matching TRBD1 (5 bases). Per the germline V gene, CDR1 is LNHDA and CDR2 is SQIVND (reference sequence). Trimming took off 6 bases at V and 0 bases at J, with 12 bases between the two ends. CDR3 length: 15 residues. The CDR3 DNA reads as TGTGCCAGTAGCTTGTGGGGGAACTCTGGAAACACCATATATTTT. This gives the protein CASSLWGNSGNTIYF.

The chain combines TRBV2 with TRBJ2-3, with D possibly being TRBD2 (6 bases). Trimming removed 6 bases at V and 6 bases at J, with 13 bases between. The CDR3 has 13 residues. Germline V gene data show CDR1 as SNHLY and CDR2 as FYNNEI. The DNA for the CDR3 is TGTGCCAGCAGCCAGCGGGCGGCGGATACGCAGTATTTT. Its translation is CASSQRAADTQYF. Complete variable domain (other parts from reference TRBV2 and TRBJ2-3): EPEVTQTPSHQVTQMGQEVILRCVPISNHLYFYWYRQILGQKVEFLVSFYNNEISEKSEIFDDQFSVERPDGSNFTLKIRSTKLEDSAMYFCASSQRAADTQYFGPGTRLTVL.

This chain links TRBV4-1 with TRBJ2-3, with TRBD2 matching over 7 bases. J was trimmed by 0 bases and V by 1 base; bases with no gene match: 13. The germline V gene has CDR1 MGHRA and CDR2 YSYEKL. The CDR3 length is 19 residues. CDR3 DNA: TGCGCCAGCAGCCAAGTGGGGGGGTCGGGTTACTCTAGCACAGATACGCAGTATTTT. This codes for CASSQVGGSGYSSTDTQYF.

This clone occurred a few times. V is TRBV6-1 and J is TRBJ1-5; unclear D gene. Germline V gene data show CDR1 as MNHNS and CDR2 as SASEGT. The CDR3 length is 13 residues. Trimming removed 3 bases from V and 6 bases from J, with 9 bases in between. For the CDR3, the DNA is TGTGCCAGCAGTGACGGGGTAGTTCAGCCCCAGCATTTT. As protein: CASSDGVVQPQHF.

V is TRBV4-2 and J is TRBJ2-3; TRBD2 matches at 14 bases. Germline lookup yields CDR1 LGHNA and CDR2 YNFKEQ. J gave up 6 bases and V 0 bases, and 2 bases lay outside the gene matches. The CDR3 is 16 amino acids. For the CDR3, the DNA is TGTGCCAGCAGCCAAGATGGGACTAGCGGGAGTGATACGCAGTATTTT. As protein: CASSQDGTSGSDTQYF.